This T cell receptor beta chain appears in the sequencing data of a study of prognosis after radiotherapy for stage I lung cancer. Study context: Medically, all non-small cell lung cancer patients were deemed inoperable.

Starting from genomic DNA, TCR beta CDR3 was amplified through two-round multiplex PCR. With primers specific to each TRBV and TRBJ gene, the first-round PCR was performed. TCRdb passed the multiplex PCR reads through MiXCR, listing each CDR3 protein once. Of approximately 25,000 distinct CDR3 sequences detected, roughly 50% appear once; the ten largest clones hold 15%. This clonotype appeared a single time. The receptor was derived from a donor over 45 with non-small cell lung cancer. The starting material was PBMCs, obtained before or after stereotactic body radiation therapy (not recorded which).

CDR3 amino acids: CASSYSASGGDKQYF. CDR3 DNA: TGTGCCAGCAGTTACTCTGCCAGCGGTGGAGATAAACAGTATTTT. The V call is TRBV6-2 or TRBV6-3, the J call TRBJ2-3; D possibly corresponds to TRBD2 (5 bases). V gave up 0 bases and J gave up 12 bases, with 19 bases separating them. Looked up from germline, CDR1 is MNHEY and CDR2 is SVGEGT. The CDR3 consists of 15 residues.